One T cell receptor (beta chain) is described in this entry. Germline CDR1 reads SGHTA; CDR2 reads FQGTGA. This CDR3 contains 15 residues. Trimming removed 2 bases from V and 4 bases from J; junction bases left unmatched: 5. The sample belongs to a study of glioma-infiltrating T cells. TCR alpha and beta CDR3 regions were amplified from RNA using iRepertoire nested multiplex PCR. TCRdb re-called the multiplex PCR reads with MiXCR, one entry per CDR3 protein. The top ten hold 12% of the sample, which has 300,000 to 400,000 distinct CDR3 sequences, roughly 41% seen once. This receptor was identified in a human donor with low-grade glioma or glioblastoma, undergoing nonglioma brain surgery, or in good health (not recorded which). Sequencing was carried out using glioma tissue, nonneoplastic brain tissue, or PBMCs (not recorded which). The chain has TRBV7-3 and TRBJ2-1, with TRBD2 matching 7 bases. The CDR3 DNA follows: TGTGCCAGCAGCTTAGGGGGGGGTCAATACAATGAGCAGTTCTTC. It is translated as CASSLGGGQYNEQFF.